This passage covers 12 T cell receptor beta chains from one sample sequenced in a study of blood T cells in healthy people across ages. Using a J-beta primer mix together with a sample-barcoded 5' primer, a second PCR was run for roughly 7 to 12 cycles. One entry per CDR3 protein results from TCRdb running MiXCR on the 5' RACE reads. This table holds just over 800,000 distinct CDR3 sequences, roughly 60% found once. What was sequenced was blood. These receptors were obtained from a man aged 25-45 years in good health.

The chain joins TRBV27 to TRBJ1-3; D is ambiguous. Germline V lookup: CDR1 MNHEY, CDR2 SMNVEV (reference sequence). The CDR3 totals 15 residues. V lost 3 bases, J lost 4 bases, and 13 bases lay in between. In nucleotides, the CDR3 is TGTGCCAGCAGTTTCCGCGGCCTGGAGGGAAACACCATATATTTT. It is translated as CASSFRGLEGNTIYF.

The chain employs TRBV4-2 and TRBJ1-4; D is uncertain. CDR1 is LGHNA and CDR2 is YNFKEQ in the germline V gene. Deletions cut 1 base from V and 4 bases from J, with 10 bases between. The CDR3 is 15 residues long. CDR3 in DNA: TGTGCCAGCAGCCAAGTCTCGGAGGTTAATGAAAAACTGTTTTTT. The encoded protein is CASSQVSEVNEKLFF.

This clonotype was observed a handful of times. The chain uses TRBV10-3 and TRBJ1-2; a weak D match, TRBD1 (5 bases). The CDR3 extends over 13 amino acids. Trimming removed 6 bases at V and 2 bases at J, with 10 bases between. In germline, CDR1 is ENHRY, CDR2 SYGVKD. The CDR3 region has the DNA TGTGCCATCAGGCAGGGATTGAACTATGGCTACACCTTC. This translates into CAIRQGLNYGYTF.

The V gene is TRBV4-3, the J gene TRBJ2-1; the D gene is possibly TRBD2 (6 bases). V was trimmed by 1 base and J by 4 bases, leaving 14 bases between them. This CDR3 has 16 amino acids. The germline gives CDR1 LGHNA, CDR2 YSLEER. The CDR3 region is CASSQVTAGLYNEQFF. DNA of the CDR3: TGCGCCAGCAGCCAAGTCACTGCGGGGCTATACAATGAGCAGTTCTTC.

This clonotype has just a few counts. This rearrangement joins TRBV10-3 to TRBJ2-5; perhaps TRBD1 as D (6 bases). The J call is doubtful: the DNA matches TRBJ2-7 better. The length of the CDR3 is 15 residues. CDR1 ENHRY and CDR2 SYGVKD come from the germline V gene. The CDR3 region is CAISESGVASYEQYF. The CDR3 DNA reads TGTGCCATCAGTGAATCAGGGGTTGCGTCCTACGAGCAGTACTTC.

This chain connects TRBV27 to TRBJ1-1; TRBD1 matches 8 bases. CDR1 and CDR2 (germline): MNHEY, SMNVEV (reference sequence). V was clipped by 8 bases and J by 5 bases; unmatched bases: 13. The CDR3 totals 15 residues. CDR3 DNA sequence: TGTGCCAGCGCAGGGGGCGAAGATTCGTGGACTGAAGCTTTCTTT. Translation gives CASAGGEDSWTEAFF.

The chain uses TRBV7-2 and TRBJ2-1; no clear D gene. The CDR3 covers 11 residues. Germline CDR1 SGHTA, CDR2 FQGNSA. The V gene lost 7 bases and the J gene lost 9 bases, with 10 bases spanning the gap. CDR3 sequence reads: CASTLGSEQFF. CDR3 coding DNA: TGTGCCAGCACGCTTGGGTCTGAGCAGTTCTTC.

This clonotype has just one count. This chain uses TRBV27 with TRBJ2-1, with D perhaps being TRBD1 or TRBD2 (5 bases each). V shed 6 bases and J shed 8 bases, with 14 bases lying between them. CDR3 size: 13 residues. CDR1 and CDR2 from the germline V gene are MNHEY and SMNVEV (reference sequence). CDR3 region: CASRGVGSDEQFF. The DNA of the CDR3 is TGTGCCAGCAGGGGGGTAGGGAGTGATGAGCAGTTCTTC.

This clonotype was seen a single time. The rearrangement joins TRBV4-1 to TRBJ2-2; D is undetermined. The CDR3 totals 15 residues. Germline CDR1 MGHRA, CDR2 YSYEKL. V was shortened by 4 bases and J by 3 bases, with 12 bases between the two germline ends. The CDR3 region is CASSPTQVYTGELFF. The CDR3 DNA reads as TGCGCCAGCAGCCCCACCCAGGTCTACACCGGGGAGCTGTTTTTT.

V usage is TRBV7-3 and J usage is TRBJ2-3; 10 bases fit TRBD2. The germline V gene encodes CDR1 SGHTA and CDR2 FQGTGA. J was trimmed by 2 bases and V by 6 bases; bases with no gene match: 5. This CDR3 contains 15 residues. CDR3 protein: CASSSGTSATDTQYF. The CDR3 region has the DNA TGTGCCAGCAGTTCCGGGACTAGCGCCACAGATACGCAGTATTTT.

The chain joins TRBV7-9 to TRBJ2-1; perhaps TRBD1 as D (5 bases). This CDR3 has 12 amino acids. The germline gives CDR1 SEHNR, CDR2 FQNEAQ (reference sequence). V was trimmed by 3 bases and J by 7 bases, leaving 7 bases between them. The CDR3 DNA reads as TGTGCCAGCAGCTTTGCAGGGAATGAGCAGTTCTTC. It codes for CASSFAGNEQFF.

The genes are TRBV3-1 and TRBJ1-6; D ambiguous. Germline assignment: CDR1 LGHDT and CDR2 YNNKEL (reference sequence). This CDR3 spans 14 amino acids. V was shortened by 1 base and J by 11 bases, with 12 bases between the two germline ends. Written as DNA, the CDR3 is TGTGCCAGCAGCCAAGGGCAAGGAAAAGCACCCCTCCACTTT. Its protein product is CASSQGQGKAPLHF.